The 25 T cell receptor beta chains in this list originate from one sample, sequenced in a study of blood T cells in healthy people across ages. A J-beta primer mix and a sample-barcoded 5' primer were used in a second PCR of about 7 to 12 cycles. TCRdb recomputed calls from the 5' RACE reads with MiXCR, one row per CDR3 protein. The sample has more than 700,000 distinct CDR3 sequences, roughly 50% seen once. Sequenced sample: blood. These receptors were taken from an elderly man in good health.

The V call is TRBV5-6, the J call TRBJ1-2; D uncertain. Germline V lookup: CDR1 SGHDT, CDR2 YYEEEE. Trimming left V 6 bases short and J 8 bases short, with 20 bases between. The CDR3 extends over 14 amino acids. CDR3 sequence reads: CASIPRARPQGYTF. CDR3 DNA: TGTGCCAGCATCCCCCGGGCCCGCCCCCAGGGCTACACCTTC.

This clonotype was counted a few times. CDR3 sequence: CASTTNGGLAKNIQYF. The CDR3, as DNA: TGCGCCAGCACCACGAACGGAGGCCTAGCCAAAAACATTCAGTACTTC. The gene calls are TRBV5-1 and TRBJ2-4, with D possibly matching TRBD2 (5 bases). In germline, CDR1 is SGHRS, CDR2 YFSETQ. V was trimmed by 6 bases and J by 0 bases, leaving 16 bases between them. The CDR3 has 16 amino acids.

This clonotype was counted between two and nine times. The rearrangement links TRBV2 to TRBJ2-7; D unclear. Germline CDR1 and CDR2: SNHLY and FYNNEI. V dropped 4 bases and J dropped 0 bases, with 7 bases sitting between them. CDR3 length: 13 amino acids. The CDR3 here is CASSGLDSYEQYF. The CDR3, as DNA: TGTGCCAGCAGTGGACTTGACTCCTACGAGCAGTACTTC.

The V call is TRBV12-3 or TRBV12-4, the J call TRBJ2-3; 9 bases line up with TRBD2. This CDR3 has 16 residues. Trimming removed 2 bases from V and 6 bases from J; junction bases left unmatched: 9. As DNA, the CDR3 is TGTGCCAGCAGTTTAATGGTAGCGGGAGTCGCGGATACGCAGTATTTT. This codes for CASSLMVAGVADTQYF.

This clonotype occurred many times. The rearrangement joins TRBV7-3 to TRBJ2-1; the match to TRBD2 covers 9 bases. The CDR3 length is 15 residues. Germline CDR1 reads SGHTA; CDR2 reads FQGTGA. The junction had 4 bases not matched to a gene; V was cut back by 3 bases and J by 4 bases. The CDR3 protein is CASSLGLAEYNEQFF. The CDR3 nucleotides are TGTGCCAGCAGCTTGGGACTAGCAGAATACAATGAGCAGTTCTTC. Looking up the rest from reference TRBV7-3 and TRBJ2-1 gives the full variable domain: GAGVSQTPSNKVTEKGKYVELRCDPISGHTALYWYRQSLGQGPEFLIYFQGTGAADDSGLPNDRFFAVRPEGSVSTLKIQRTERGDSAVYLCASSLGLAEYNEQFFGPGTRLTVL.

A word on this clonotype: This may be a read error, as it is one base from a much larger clone. CDR3 loop: CASSSSDKADYGYTF. The CDR3, as DNA: TGCGCCAGCAGCTCGTCGGACAAGGCCGACTATGGCTACACCTTC. The chain combines TRBV5-1 with TRBJ1-2; perhaps TRBD1 as D (5 bases). The CDR3 loop spans 15 amino acids. Per the germline V gene, CDR1 is SGHRS and CDR2 is YFSETQ. Trimming pared 3 bases from V and 3 bases from J, leaving 15 bases between.

This chain connects TRBV12-3 or TRBV12-4 to TRBJ1-2, with D possibly being TRBD1 (6 bases). V lost 7 bases and J lost 3, with 21 bases in between. This CDR3 is 16 amino acids long. CDR3 loop: CASTRSGGGADYGYTF. Written as DNA, the CDR3 is TGTGCCAGCACCCGCAGTGGGGGGGGCGCTGACTATGGCTACACCTTC.

In this sample, this clonotype turned up a few times. This sequence joins TRBV24-1 and TRBJ2-6; D not certain. CDR3 length equals 15 residues. Germline loops: CDR1 KGHDR, CDR2 SFDVKD. V was clipped by 2 bases and J by 2 bases, with 6 bases between them. CDR3 in amino acids: CATSDSRAGANVLTF. CDR3 DNA sequence: TGTGCCACCAGTGATTCTAGGGCTGGGGCCAACGTCCTGACTTTC.

This chain joins TRBV29-1 and TRBJ2-1; D is perhaps TRBD2 (7 bases). V dropped 6 bases and J dropped 7 bases, with 13 bases sitting between them. The CDR3 totals 12 residues. CDR1 and CDR2 (germline): SQVTM, ANQGSEA. This chain's CDR3 is CSVLRGGNEQFF. The CDR3 DNA reads TGCAGCGTCCTAAGGGGGGGGAATGAGCAGTTCTTC.

The DNA of the CDR3 is TGTGCCAGCAGCCAAGAGGTGCGACCCTTCGGAGATACGCAGTATTTT. It is translated as CASSQEVRPFGDTQYF. The chain is built from TRBV3-1 and TRBJ2-3; D is unclear. CDR1 is LGHDT, CDR2 YNNKEL, per germline (reference sequence). The CDR3 totals 16 residues. Trimming removed 0 bases from V and 5 bases from J, with 15 bases in between.

This clonotype was observed a handful of times. The chain couples TRBV12-3 or TRBV12-4 to TRBJ2-7; TRBD1 is a possible D gene (5 bases). V lost 3 bases and J lost 6, with 9 bases in between. This CDR3 is built from 12 residues. The CDR3 nucleotides read TGTGCCAGCAGTTTCAGGGAACGCGAGCAGTACTTC. Translated: CASSFREREQYF.

Of note for this clonotype: A much larger clone is a single base away; this may be a read error. The chain carries TRBV20-1 and TRBJ2-5; TRBD1 or TRBD2 may be the D gene (6 bases each). The germline CDR1 and CDR2 sequences are DFQATT and SNEGSKA (reference sequence). This CDR3 comprises 14 residues. V was trimmed by 0 bases and J by 11 bases, leaving 19 bases between them. The CDR3 sequence is CSAREGGSANEQYF. CDR3 sequence (DNA): TGCAGTGCTAGAGAGGGGGGCTCGGCCAATGAGCAGTACTTC.

The chain carries TRBV13 and TRBJ2-3; 9 bases agree with TRBD1. The CDR3 has 15 residues. Per the germline V gene, CDR1 is PRHDT and CDR2 is FYEKMQ (reference sequence). Unmatched junction bases numbered 6, after V lost 5 bases and J lost 3 bases. The CDR3, as DNA: TGTGCCAGCAGCACGCGACAGGGGGTAACAGATACGCAGTATTTT. Amino acid sequence: CASSTRQGVTDTQYF.

The chain combines TRBV20-1 with TRBJ2-2, with 8 bases identical to TRBD2. This CDR3 region has 16 residues. Germline lookup yields CDR1 DFQATT and CDR2 SNEGSKA (reference sequence). J lost 3 bases, V lost 0 bases, and 6 bases had no gene match. The CDR3: CSARDRGGRHTGELFF. Written as DNA, the CDR3 is TGCAGTGCTAGAGATCGAGGCGGGAGGCACACCGGGGAGCTGTTTTTT.

The rearrangement joins TRBV12-3 or TRBV12-4 to TRBJ2-5; D could derive from TRBD1 or TRBD2 (5 bases each). The CDR3 has 14 residues. Trimming took 0 bases from V and 7 from J, leaving 12 bases between them. CDR3 protein: CASSLAGTMGTQYF. The CDR3 nucleotides read TGTGCCAGCAGTTTAGCCGGGACGATGGGGACCCAGTACTTC.

This clonotype was found a few times. The J gene is TRBJ2-3, the V gene TRBV10-2; unclear D gene. The CDR3 is 9 residues long. The germline V gene encodes CDR1 WSHSY and CDR2 SAAADI. V was cut by 9 bases and J by 8 bases, with 6 bases left in between. This CDR3 reads CARVSTQYF. CDR3 sequence (DNA): TGCGCCAGGGTCTCTACGCAGTATTTT.

The genes are TRBV4-2 and TRBJ2-4; D remains unclear. V was pared by 2 bases and J by 0 bases, with 11 bases between. CDR1 LGHNA and CDR2 YNFKEQ come from the germline V gene. This CDR3 is built from 16 residues. The CDR3 DNA sequence: TGTGCCAGCAGCCAACCAGACATGATAGCCAAAAACATTCAGTACTTC. It translates to CASSQPDMIAKNIQYF.

The genes are TRBV28 and TRBJ1-4; D is ambiguous. The CDR3 runs to 14 residues. Germline lookup yields CDR1 MDHEN and CDR2 SYDVKM. Trimming cost V 11 bases and J 10 bases, with 23 bases left between them. As DNA, the CDR3 is TGTGCCGTCGGGGAACCTGACACTCTCGGAAAACTGTTTTTT. It translates to CAVGEPDTLGKLFF. The full variable domain, in which reference TRBV28 and TRBJ1-4 provide the parts outside the CDR3, is DVKVTQSSRYLVKRTGEKVFLECVQDMDHENMFWYRQDPGLGLRLIYFSYDVKMKEKGDIPEGYSVSREKKERFSLILESASTNQTSMYLCAVGEPDTLGKLFFGSGTQLSVL.

V gene TRBV24-1 combines with J gene TRBJ1-6; possibly TRBD1 for D (5 bases). The V gene's germline CDR1 is KGHDR and CDR2 SFDVKD. The CDR3 consists of 13 residues. V gave up 7 bases and J gave up 4 bases, with 7 bases separating them. CDR3 nucleotides: TGTGCCACCAGCCAGGGTTATAATTCACCCCTCCACTTT. This gives the protein CATSQGYNSPLHF.

V is TRBV7-2 and J is TRBJ1-5; no firm D call. Germline V lookup: CDR1 SGHTA, CDR2 FQGNSA. V gave up 3 bases and J gave up 5 bases, with 8 bases separating them. The CDR3 contains 13 residues. The CDR3 reads CASSLYGDQPQHF. CDR3 DNA: TGTGCCAGCAGCTTGTATGGGGATCAGCCCCAGCATTTT.

The rearrangement joins TRBV27 to TRBJ2-3, with D perhaps matching TRBD1 (6 bases). Trimming pared 2 bases from V and 6 bases from J, leaving 15 bases between. From germline, CDR1 is MNHEY and CDR2 SMNVEV (reference sequence). The CDR3 is 15 residues long. CDR3 protein: CASSLEFRGRDTQYF. CDR3 DNA: TGTGCCAGCAGTTTAGAATTCAGGGGTCGGGATACGCAGTATTTT.

The V call is TRBV10-3, the J call TRBJ2-7; perhaps TRBD1 as D (6 bases). Per germline, CDR1 ENHRY and CDR2 SYGVKD. The CDR3 consists of 15 residues. Trimming stripped 0 bases from V and 7 bases from J, with 16 bases between. CDR3 DNA: TGTGCCATCAGTGAGTCCGGACAGCGTGCAGGAGAGCAGTACTTC. This sequence encodes CAISESGQRAGEQYF.

The V call is TRBV5-1, the J call TRBJ1-2, with D possibly matching TRBD1 (5 bases). This CDR3 spans 14 amino acids. Germline V lookup: CDR1 SGHRS, CDR2 YFSETQ. V shed 5 bases and J shed 2 bases, with 13 bases lying between them. CDR3 sequence: CASRPRDGNYGYTF. The CDR3 nucleotides read TGCGCCAGCAGGCCACGGGACGGCAACTATGGCTACACCTTC.

The chain combines TRBV29-1 with TRBJ2-6; D possibly uses TRBD1 or TRBD2 (5 bases each). From germline, CDR1 is SQVTM and CDR2 ANQGSEA. This CDR3 is built from 14 residues. Between the trimmed V and J ends, which lost 6 bases and 0 bases, there was a span of 9 bases. The CDR3 is CSVGARSGANVLTF. CDR3 bases: TGCAGCGTCGGGGCCCGCTCTGGGGCCAACGTCCTGACTTTC. Complete variable domain (other parts from reference TRBV29-1 and TRBJ2-6): SAVISQKPSRDICQRGTSLTIQCQVDSQVTMMFWYRQQPGQSLTLIATANQGSEATYESGFVIDKFPISRPNLTFSTLTVSNMSPEDSSIYLCSVGARSGANVLTFGAGSRLTVL.

This chain joins TRBV10-3 and TRBJ2-3, with D perhaps TRBD1 (6 bases). The germline V gene encodes CDR1 ENHRY and CDR2 SYGVKD. The CDR3 totals 11 residues. The germline V and J ends were trimmed by 7 bases and 6 bases, with 8 bases remaining between them. The CDR3 protein is CAIMGADTQYF. CDR3 bases: TGTGCCATCATGGGGGCCGATACGCAGTATTTT.